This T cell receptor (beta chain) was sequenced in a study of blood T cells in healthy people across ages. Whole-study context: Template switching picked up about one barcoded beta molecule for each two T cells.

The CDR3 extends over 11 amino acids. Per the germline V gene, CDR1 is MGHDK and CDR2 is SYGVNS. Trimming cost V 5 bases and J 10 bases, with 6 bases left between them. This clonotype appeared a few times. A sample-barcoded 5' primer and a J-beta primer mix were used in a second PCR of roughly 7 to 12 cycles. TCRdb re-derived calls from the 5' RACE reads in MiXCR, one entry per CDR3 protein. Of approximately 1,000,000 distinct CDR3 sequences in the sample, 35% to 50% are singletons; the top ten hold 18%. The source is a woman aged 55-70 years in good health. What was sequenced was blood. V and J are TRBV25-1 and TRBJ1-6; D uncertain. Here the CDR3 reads CASSTGSPLHF. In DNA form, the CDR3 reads TGTGCCAGCAGTACTGGATCACCCCTCCACTTT.